The next 22 T cell receptor beta chains were all read from a single sample in a study of blood T cell repertoires in COVID-19 (dated by TCRdb to 2018 to 2020). Receptor libraries were prepared by the immunoSEQ multiplex PCR assay. TCRdb stores this immuneACCESS table with in-frame sequences only. Part of the clones is absent; in the studies checked, under half of the shortfall reflects unresolved V genes, and no reason is known for the rest. This sample is represented by under 200,000 clones; 75% to 90% of them were singletons. The ten biggest clones cover approximately 0.8% of the sample. The material sequenced was PBMCs or T cells enriched from blood (not recorded which). The receptor set was obtained from a woman under 30 who had recovered from COVID-19.

This rearrangement joins TRBV30 to TRBJ2-1, with TRBD2 as a possible D gene (6 bases). Germline CDR1 and CDR2: GTSNPN and SVGIG (reference sequence). The CDR3 extends over 15 amino acids. Trimming shortened V by 5 bases and J by 3 bases, and 17 bases separated the two germline ends. DNA for the CDR3: TGTGCCTGGCGCGGGACCCCCTCGGACTACAATGAGCAGTTCTTC. Translated, it gives CAWRGTPSDYNEQFF.

J is TRBJ1-1 and V is TRBV7-9; TRBD1 is a possible D gene (6 bases). The V gene's germline CDR1 is SEHNR and CDR2 FQNEAQ (reference sequence). The length of the CDR3 is 13 residues. Trimming pared 5 bases from V and 4 bases from J, leaving 11 bases between. Here the CDR3 reads CASSTSQGTEAFF. The CDR3 coding sequence is TGTGCCAGCAGCACCTCACAGGGCACTGAAGCTTTCTTT.

CDR3 nucleotide sequence: TGCGCCAGCAGTCATCAGGCGGGAGCCCCCGGCAATGAGCAGTTCTTC. Amino acids: CASSHQAGAPGNEQFF. The chain couples TRBV23-1 to TRBJ2-1; 7 bases align to TRBD2. TRBV23-1 is noted as an ORF with a role that remains uncertain. J gave up 6 bases and V 3 bases, and 11 bases lay outside the gene matches. The CDR3 is made up of 16 amino acids.

This clone has a handful of counts. This chain uses TRBV5-4 with TRBJ2-7, with D maybe TRBD1 (6 bases). The CDR3 length is 14 residues. The germline V and J ends were trimmed by 2 bases and 3 bases, with 12 bases remaining between them. From germline, CDR1 is SGHNT and CDR2 YYREEE (reference sequence). This CDR3 is CASSFWDKIYEQYF. Here the CDR3 DNA reads TGTGCCAGCAGCTTCTGGGACAAGATCTACGAGCAGTACTTC.

The chain carries TRBV6-4 and TRBJ2-1; 10 bases align to TRBD2. J was trimmed by 6 bases and V by 5 bases; bases with no gene match: 10. CDR1 MRHNA and CDR2 SNTAGT come from the germline V gene. CDR3 size: 16 residues. For the CDR3, the DNA is TGTGCCAGCAGTCCAACGGTAGCGGGAGGACCCAATGAGCAGTTCTTC. Its translation is CASSPTVAGGPNEQFF.

The V and J genes are TRBV5-1 and TRBJ2-3; 8 positions match TRBD1. The V gene end was trimmed by 1 base and the J gene end by 1 base; junction bases not matched to a gene: 8. The CDR3 extends over 17 amino acids. CDR1 and CDR2 from the germline V gene are SGHRS and YFSETQ. DNA for the CDR3: TGCGCCAGCAGCTTGAGGCTACCGGGACAGGGCACAGATACGCAGTATTTT. Its translation: CASSLRLPGQGTDTQYF. Combining the CDR3 with reference TRBV5-1 and TRBJ2-3 gives the whole variable domain KAGVTQTPRYLIKTRGQQVTLSCSPISGHRSVSWYQQTPGQGLQFLFEYFSETQRNKGNFPGRFSGRQFSNSRSEMNVSTLELGDSALYLCASSLRLPGQGTDTQYFGPGTRLTVL.

The genes are TRBV14 and TRBJ1-3; no definite D call. The CDR3 is made up of 14 amino acids. The V gene's germline CDR1 is SGHDN and CDR2 FVKESK. The V end lost 8 bases, the J end lost 0 bases, and 11 bases lay between the germline ends. The CDR3 DNA reads TGTGCCAGCGCCCGGAGAACCTCTGGAAACACCATATATTTT. As protein: CASARRTSGNTIYF.

The V gene is TRBV2, the J gene TRBJ2-7; perhaps TRBD1 as D (6 bases). V gave up 9 bases and J gave up 4 bases, with 13 bases separating them. The CDR3 is 12 residues long. Per germline, CDR1 SNHLY and CDR2 FYNNEI. DNA of the CDR3: TGTGCCAGTAGGGGGTCGGGGTACGAGCAGTACTTC. Amino acids: CASRGSGYEQYF.

V and J are TRBV19 and TRBJ1-1; TRBD1 might be the D (6 bases). The V gene lost 4 bases and the J gene lost 0 bases, with 9 bases spanning the gap. The germline gives CDR1 LNHDA, CDR2 SQIVND (reference sequence). This CDR3 is 14 amino acids long. CDR3 coding DNA: TGTGCCAGTAGTAAACAGGGAATGAACACTGAAGCTTTCTTT. Protein sequence: CASSKQGMNTEAFF.

In its sample, this clone was seen once. This chain connects TRBV27 to TRBJ1-6, with D possibly matching TRBD1 (5 bases). V lost 3 bases to trimming and J lost 7 bases, with 7 bases between them. This CDR3 spans 13 amino acids. Per germline, CDR1 MNHEY and CDR2 SMNVEV (reference sequence). CDR3 in amino acids: CASSFDRNSPLHF. CDR3 sequence (DNA): TGTGCCAGCAGTTTTGACAGAAATTCACCCCTCCACTTT.

This clone was seen more than once but under ten times. The rearrangement joins TRBV7-9 to TRBJ2-2; 7 nucleotides agree with TRBD2. With 5 bases clipped from V and 6 bases from J, the junction kept 12 bases outside the gene matches. CDR1 SEHNR and CDR2 FQNEAQ come from the germline V gene (reference sequence). The CDR3 has 16 residues. The CDR3 bases are TGTGCCAGCAGCGCGCCCCAAGGGAGGGCGGCCGGGGAGCTGTTTTTT. Translation gives CASSAPQGRAAGELFF.

This chain connects TRBV5-1 to TRBJ2-1, with D unresolved. The germline gives CDR1 SGHRS, CDR2 YFSETQ. Trimming took 0 bases from V and 9 from J, leaving 10 bases between them. The length of the CDR3 is 13 residues. CDR3 DNA sequence: TGCGCCAGCAGCTTGGTGGAGTACGGTGAGCAGTTCTTC. It translates to CASSLVEYGEQFF.

The chain recombines TRBV15 with TRBJ1-2; D is ambiguous. CDR1 is LNHNV, CDR2 YYDKDF, per germline (reference sequence). CDR3 size: 15 residues. V lost 0 bases to trimming and J lost 5 bases, with 13 bases between them. This CDR3 is CATSRDQSQYYGYTF. The CDR3 DNA reads as TGTGCCACCAGCAGAGATCAGTCACAGTATTATGGCTACACCTTC.

J is TRBJ2-2 and V is TRBV10-3; TRBD2 aligns across 13 bases. The V segment lost 3 bases and the J segment 4 bases; nucleotides outside the gene matches: 5. This CDR3 comprises 17 residues. Germline values: CDR1 ENHRY, CDR2 SYGVKD. CDR3 in amino acids: CAISDLGLAGVTGELFF. In DNA form, the CDR3 reads TGTGCCATCAGTGACCTCGGACTAGCGGGAGTCACCGGGGAGCTGTTTTTT.

The chain is built from TRBV5-5 and TRBJ2-5; 12 bases map to TRBD2. The V segment lost 2 bases and the J segment 5 bases; nucleotides outside the gene matches: 4. In germline, CDR1 is SGHKS, CDR2 YYEKEE (reference sequence). This CDR3 has 15 residues. The CDR3 reads CASSFLTSGRETQYF. CDR3 nucleotides: TGTGCCAGCAGCTTTCTAACTAGCGGGAGGGAGACCCAGTACTTC. Full variable domain (outside the CDR3, taken from reference TRBV5-5 and TRBJ2-5): DAGVTQSPTHLIKTRGQQVTLRCSPISGHKSVSWYQQVLGQGPQFIFQYYEKEERGRGNFPDRFSARQFPNYSSELNVNALLLGDSALYLCASSFLTSGRETQYFGPGTRLLVL.

Turning to this clone: This CDR3 is missing its conserved last phenylalanine or tryptophan, likely due to a read error. The limits of the CDR3 on the DNA are not certain, so only TCRdb's listed CDR3 is given. The rearrangement joins TRBV6-2 or TRBV6-3 to TRBJ1-4. In germline, CDR1 is MNHEY, CDR2 SVGEGT. The CDR3 adds up to 11 amino acids, both ends counted. CDR3 loop: CASSYSGNGTP.

This clone is a singleton in its sample. The chain joins TRBV7-9 to TRBJ2-3; TRBD1 aligns across 8 bases. The germline V gene encodes CDR1 SEHNR and CDR2 FQNEAQ (reference sequence). The CDR3 length is 17 residues. J was trimmed by 0 bases and V by 5 bases; bases with no gene match: 10. The CDR3 nucleotides are TGTGCCAGCAGCCCTTCGGACAGGGCCCCTAGCACAGATACGCAGTATTTT. Translating gives CASSPSDRAPSTDTQYF.

This chain joins TRBV11-3 and TRBJ2-2; the D gene is possibly TRBD1 (5 bases). CDR1 and CDR2 (germline): SGHNT, YENEEA. The germline V and J ends were trimmed by 4 bases and 3 bases, with 15 bases remaining between them. The CDR3 sequence is 16 residues long. The CDR3 loop is CASSSRVSRDTGELFF. The CDR3 DNA sequence: TGTGCCAGCAGCTCCCGGGTTAGCAGGGACACCGGGGAGCTGTTTTTT.

This clone was picked up many times. The chain couples TRBV19 to TRBJ2-1; the match to TRBD2 covers 11 bases. CDR1 is LNHDA and CDR2 is SQIVND in the germline V gene (reference sequence). This CDR3 is 16 amino acids long. Trimming removed 3 bases from V and 10 bases from J; junction bases left unmatched: 11. This CDR3 reads CASSILPGTSGKEQFF. The CDR3, as DNA: TGTGCCAGTAGTATTTTACCTGGGACTAGCGGAAAAGAGCAGTTCTTC.

The chain employs TRBV5-1 and TRBJ1-1; possible D gene TRBD1, 6 bases. This CDR3 is built from 17 residues. V lost 0 bases and J lost 9, with 24 bases in between. Per the germline V gene, CDR1 is SGHRS and CDR2 is YFSETQ. The CDR3 DNA reads as TGCGCCAGCAGCTTGGGTTTCGGGACATCGGAGCTATTGAAAGCTTTCTTT. This sequence encodes CASSLGFGTSELLKAFF.

V and J are TRBV25-1 and TRBJ1-1, with 7 bases aligning to TRBD1. With 1 base clipped from V and 4 bases from J, the junction kept 6 bases outside the gene matches. The CDR3 is 15 residues long. CDR1 MGHDK and CDR2 SYGVNS come from the germline V gene. The CDR3 sequence: CASSESRQGSTEAFF. The CDR3 bases are TGTGCCAGCAGTGAATCGAGACAGGGCTCCACTGAAGCTTTCTTT.

This clone showed up just a few times. In DNA, the CDR3 is TGCGCCAGCAGCCAAGTAAACGGGAGGGCAGTGTACGAGCAGTACTTC. Residues: CASSQVNGRAVYEQYF. V and J are TRBV4-1 and TRBJ2-7; 8 bases map to TRBD2. Germline V gives CDR1 MGHRA, CDR2 YSYEKL. The CDR3 is made up of 16 amino acids. V was clipped by 1 base and J by 4 bases; unmatched bases: 9.